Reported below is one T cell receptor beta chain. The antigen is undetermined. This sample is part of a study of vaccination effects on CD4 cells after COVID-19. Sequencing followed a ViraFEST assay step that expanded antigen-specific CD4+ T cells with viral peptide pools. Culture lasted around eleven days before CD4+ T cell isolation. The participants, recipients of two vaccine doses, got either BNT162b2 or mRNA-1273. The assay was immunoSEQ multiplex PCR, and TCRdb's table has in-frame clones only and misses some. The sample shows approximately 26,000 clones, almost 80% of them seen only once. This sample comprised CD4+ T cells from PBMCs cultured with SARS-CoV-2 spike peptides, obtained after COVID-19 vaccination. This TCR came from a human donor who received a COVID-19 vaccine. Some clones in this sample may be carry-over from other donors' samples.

The CDR3 sequence is CASSVRPDPNQPQHF. In DNA form, the CDR3 reads TGTGCCAGCAGCGTAAGACCGGACCCTAATCAGCCCCAGCATTTT. The chain employs TRBV9 and TRBJ1-5, with D uncertain. In germline, CDR1 is SGDLS, CDR2 YYNGEE. CDR3 length equals 15 residues. Trimming shortened V by 1 base and J by 4 bases, and 12 bases separated the two germline ends.